The 18 T cell receptor beta chains listed next were all sequenced from one sample in a study of CD8 T cells in ankylosing spondylitis. TCRdb re-called the 5' RACE reads with MiXCR, one entry per CDR3 protein. Here the sample spans about 840,000 distinct CDR3 sequences, roughly 12% being singletons. These TCRs' antigens remain unknown. Study conclusions and caveats: The study identified a TCR beta motif of under 10 highly homologous variants that appeared characteristic of ankylosing spondylitis blood.

Material: blood, either unsorted or a sorted T cell fraction (not recorded which). These receptors all stem from a male donor with ankylosing spondylitis.

The chain recombines TRBV7-3 with TRBJ1-1; 7 bases match TRBD1. The CDR3 contains 14 residues. Germline CDR1 is SGHTA and CDR2 is FQGTGA. V was clipped by 3 bases and J by 8 bases; unmatched bases: 9. CDR3 region: CASSLGQPSAEAFF. The CDR3 DNA sequence: TGTGCCAGCAGCTTGGGACAGCCGTCGGCCGAAGCTTTCTTT.

The genes are TRBV27 and TRBJ2-5; D ambiguous. The V end was cut by 8 bases, the J end by 1 base, with 8 bases between. This CDR3 spans 12 amino acids. CDR1 and CDR2 (germline): MNHEY, SMNVEV (reference sequence). The CDR3 loop is CASGDFQETQYF. The CDR3 region has the DNA TGTGCCAGCGGAGACTTCCAAGAGACCCAGTACTTC.

This clonotype was seen a few times. The chain uses TRBV15 and TRBJ1-1; D is uncertain. There are 13 residues in the CDR3. V lost 0 bases, J lost 3 bases, and 5 bases lay in between. Looked up from germline, CDR1 is LNHNV and CDR2 is YYDKDF (reference sequence). For the CDR3, the DNA is TGTGCCACCAGCAGAGATTTAGACACTGAAGCTTTCTTT. Protein sequence: CATSRDLDTEAFF.

This clonotype was recorded a few times. The V gene is TRBV7-2, the J gene TRBJ2-1; D unclear. CDR1 is SGHTA and CDR2 is FQGNSA in the germline V gene. This CDR3 is built from 14 residues. Deletions cut 4 bases from V and 8 bases from J, with 15 bases between. Here the CDR3 reads CASSYAPGKDEQFF. The CDR3 bases are TGTGCCAGCAGCTACGCTCCTGGGAAGGATGAGCAGTTCTTC. Full variable domain (missing parts from reference TRBV7-2 and TRBJ2-1): GAGVSQSPSNKVTEKGKDVELRCDPISGHTALYWYRQSLGQGLEFLIYFQGNSAPDKSGLPSDRFSAERTGGSVSTLTIQRTQQEDSAVYLCASSYAPGKDEQFFGPGTRLTVL.

This clonotype came up a few times. V is TRBV5-1 and J is TRBJ2-7, with D perhaps being TRBD1 or TRBD2 (5 bases each). The ends were cut back, 4 bases at V and 2 bases at J, with 13 bases in the middle. The germline V gene encodes CDR1 SGHRS and CDR2 YFSETQ. This CDR3 spans 14 amino acids. Written as DNA, the CDR3 is TGCGCCAGCAGCGAGGTTGGGACCCCCTACGAGCAGTACTTC. It yields the protein CASSEVGTPYEQYF.

In its sample, this clonotype was seen a few times. The genes are TRBV10-3 and TRBJ2-5; tentative D call: TRBD1 (6 bases). The V gene's germline CDR1 is ENHRY and CDR2 SYGVKD. This CDR3 region has 14 residues. The ends were cut back, 5 bases at V and 1 base at J, with 11 bases in the middle. The CDR3 here is CAISPQGRQETQYF. The CDR3 coding sequence is TGTGCCATCAGTCCACAGGGTCGCCAAGAGACCCAGTACTTC.

This clonotype has more than one count but fewer than ten. The J gene is TRBJ2-6, the V gene TRBV5-1; D uncertain. The CDR3 is 15 residues long. Per the germline V gene, CDR1 is SGHRS and CDR2 is YFSETQ. V lost 7 bases and J lost 1, with 12 bases in between. CDR3: CASFQTTSGANVLTF. The DNA for the CDR3 is TGCGCCAGCTTCCAAACGACTTCTGGGGCCAACGTCCTGACTTTC.

The V gene is TRBV3-1, the J gene TRBJ2-7, with D perhaps being TRBD1 or TRBD2 (5 bases each). V was trimmed by 5 bases and J by 2 bases, leaving 13 bases between them. CDR1 and CDR2 from the germline V gene are LGHDT and YNNKEL (reference sequence). The CDR3 length is 14 residues. The DNA for the CDR3 is TGTGCCAGCAGCTTCGGGACGGCGGCCTACGAGCAGTACTTC. Its translation is CASSFGTAAYEQYF.

This chain connects TRBV12-3 or TRBV12-4 to TRBJ2-3; a possible D gene is TRBD2 (5 bases). This CDR3 contains 15 residues. Between the trimmed V and J ends, which lost 6 bases and 4 bases, there was a span of 17 bases. CDR3 protein: CASSQARVNADTQYF. CDR3 DNA sequence: TGTGCCAGCAGCCAGGCGAGGGTGAACGCAGATACGCAGTATTTT.

The rearrangement links TRBV20-1 to TRBJ1-1; the D is unclear. Germline V gives CDR1 DFQATT, CDR2 SNEGSKA (reference sequence). This CDR3 comprises 14 residues. Trimming stripped 6 bases from V and 4 bases from J, with 18 bases between. The CDR3 spells CSALSGTWGTEAFF. The CDR3 DNA reads TGCAGTGCCCTTTCGGGAACGTGGGGCACTGAAGCTTTCTTT.

This clonotype was counted between two and nine times. The chain is built from TRBV10-3 and TRBJ2-3; the D gene is possibly TRBD2 (6 bases). The germline V gene encodes CDR1 ENHRY and CDR2 SYGVKD. This CDR3 is 15 amino acids long. V was clipped by 4 bases and J by 0 bases, with 11 bases between them. CDR3 DNA sequence: TGTGCCATCAGTGGGACTAAGATTAGCACAGATACGCAGTATTTT. It encodes CAISGTKISTDTQYF.

This clonotype was detected a few times. The rearrangement joins TRBV20-1 to TRBJ2-3; D perhaps matches TRBD2 (5 bases). With 0 bases removed from V and 5 bases from J, the gap between germline ends came to 15 bases. Germline V lookup: CDR1 DFQATT, CDR2 SNEGSKA (reference sequence). The CDR3 totals 15 residues. CDR3 bases: TGCAGTGCTAGAGATCCACTCGGGATTGGAGATACGCAGTATTTT. It yields the protein CSARDPLGIGDTQYF.

This clonotype was counted only a few times. The V and J genes are TRBV15 and TRBJ2-5; TRBD1 aligns across 7 bases. The germline CDR1 and CDR2 sequences are LNHNV and YYDKDF (reference sequence). CDR3 length: 14 amino acids. V gave up 4 bases and J gave up 5 bases; unmatched junction bases: 7. The CDR3 protein is CATSTRTGVETQYF. The CDR3, as DNA: TGTGCCACCAGCACAAGAACAGGGGTCGAGACCCAGTACTTC.

The V call is TRBV6-2 or TRBV6-3, the J call TRBJ2-1; 9 bases are a match to TRBD1. Germline values: CDR1 MNHEY, CDR2 SVGEGT. Trimming at V came to 4 bases and at J to 8 bases, leaving 12 bases not matched to a gene. The CDR3 covers 16 residues. CDR3 sequence: CASSSRWTGATDEQFF. Here the CDR3 DNA reads TGTGCCAGCAGTTCTCGCTGGACAGGGGCCACGGATGAGCAGTTCTTC.

This rearrangement joins TRBV5-1 to TRBJ2-1; D unclear. The ends were cut back, 1 base at V and 2 bases at J, with 13 bases in the middle. CDR3 length: 16 residues. CDR1 is SGHRS and CDR2 is YFSETQ in the germline V gene. The chain's CDR3 is CASSLFEPLAYNEQFF. The CDR3 bases are TGCGCCAGCAGCTTGTTCGAACCCCTAGCCTACAATGAGCAGTTCTTC.

The gene calls are TRBV7-8 and TRBJ1-5; the match to TRBD1 covers 8 bases. CDR1 and CDR2 (germline): SGHVS, FQNEAQ. This CDR3 spans 16 amino acids. The ends lost 5 bases at V and 1 base at J; junction bases unmatched: 7. The CDR3 DNA is TGTGCCAGCAGCCCCAGGACAGGGAAGAGCAATCAGCCCCAGCATTTT. It yields the protein CASSPRTGKSNQPQHF.

The genes are TRBV12-3 or TRBV12-4 and TRBJ2-2; 8 nucleotides line up with TRBD2. Trimming took 3 bases from V and 6 from J; bases not matched to a gene: 0. This CDR3 is 13 amino acids long. The CDR3 loop reads CASSLTSAGELFF. The CDR3 nucleotides are TGTGCCAGCAGTTTGACTAGCGCCGGGGAGCTGTTTTTT.

This chain connects TRBV5-1 to TRBJ1-2; possible D gene TRBD1, 5 bases. The CDR3 totals 15 residues. Germline V gives CDR1 SGHRS, CDR2 YFSETQ. V lost 8 bases, J lost 2 bases, and 19 bases lay in between. The CDR3: CASSFGTVENYGYTF. CDR3 bases: TGCGCCAGTTCGTTTGGGACCGTCGAGAACTATGGCTACACCTTC.